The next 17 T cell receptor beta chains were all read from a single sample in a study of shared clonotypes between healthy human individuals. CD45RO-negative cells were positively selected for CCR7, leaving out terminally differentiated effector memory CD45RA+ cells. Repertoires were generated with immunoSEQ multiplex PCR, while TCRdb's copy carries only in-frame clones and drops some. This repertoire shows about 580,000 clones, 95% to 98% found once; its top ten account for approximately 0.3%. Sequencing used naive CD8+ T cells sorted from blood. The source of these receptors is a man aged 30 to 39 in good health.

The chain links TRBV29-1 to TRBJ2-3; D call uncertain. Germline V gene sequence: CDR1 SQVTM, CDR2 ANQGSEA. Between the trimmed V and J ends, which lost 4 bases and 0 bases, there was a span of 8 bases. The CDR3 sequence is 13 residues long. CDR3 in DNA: TGCAGCGTTGTTCCGGACAGCACAGATACGCAGTATTTT. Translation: CSVVPDSTDTQYF.

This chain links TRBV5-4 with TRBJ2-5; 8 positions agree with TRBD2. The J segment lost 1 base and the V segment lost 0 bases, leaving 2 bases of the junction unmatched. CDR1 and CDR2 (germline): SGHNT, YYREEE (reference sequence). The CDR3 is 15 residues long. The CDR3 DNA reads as TGTGCCAGCAGCTTGGGGCGGGAGGCCCAAGAGACCCAGTACTTC. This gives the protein CASSLGREAQETQYF.

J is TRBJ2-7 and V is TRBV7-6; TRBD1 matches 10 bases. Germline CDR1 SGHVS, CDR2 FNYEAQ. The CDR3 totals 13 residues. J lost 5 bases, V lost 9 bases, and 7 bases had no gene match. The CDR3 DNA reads TGTGCCAGTACGCGGGACAGGGGTAACGAGCAGTACTTC. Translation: CASTRDRGNEQYF. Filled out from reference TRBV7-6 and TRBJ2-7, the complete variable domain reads GAGVSQSPRYKVTKRGQDVALRCDPISGHVSLYWYRQALGQGPEFLTYFNYEAQQDKSGLPNDRFSAERPEGSISTLTIQRTEQRDSAMYRCASTRDRGNEQYFGPGTRLTVT.

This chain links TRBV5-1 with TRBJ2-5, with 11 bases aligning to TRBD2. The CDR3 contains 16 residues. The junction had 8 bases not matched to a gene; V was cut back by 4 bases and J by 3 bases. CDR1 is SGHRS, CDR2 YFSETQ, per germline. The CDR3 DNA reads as TGCGCCAGCAGCGCTTTCATAGCGGGAGGGGAAGAGACCCAGTACTTC. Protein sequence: CASSAFIAGGEETQYF.

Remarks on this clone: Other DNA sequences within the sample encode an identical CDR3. The CDR3 reads CASSEGVNTEAFF. The CDR3 nucleotides are TGCGCCAGCAGTGAAGGCGTGAACACTGAAGCTTTCTTT. The chain carries TRBV10-1 and TRBJ1-1; D is uncertain. V gave up 3 bases and J gave up 0 bases, with 5 bases separating them. Germline CDR1 WNHNN, CDR2 SYGVQD (reference sequence). The CDR3 consists of 13 residues.

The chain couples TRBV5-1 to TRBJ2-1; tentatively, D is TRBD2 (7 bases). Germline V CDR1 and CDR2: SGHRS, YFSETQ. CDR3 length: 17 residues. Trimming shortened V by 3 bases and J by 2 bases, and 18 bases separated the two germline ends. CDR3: CASSWRSWEGAYNEQFF. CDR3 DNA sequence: TGCGCCAGCAGCTGGAGGTCATGGGAGGGGGCCTACAATGAGCAGTTCTTC.

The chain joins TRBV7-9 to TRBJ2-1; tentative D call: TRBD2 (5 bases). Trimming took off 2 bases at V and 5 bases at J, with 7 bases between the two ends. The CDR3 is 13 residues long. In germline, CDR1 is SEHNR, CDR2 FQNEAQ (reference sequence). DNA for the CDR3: TGTGCCAGCAGCTTAACTAGAGACAATGAGCAGTTCTTC. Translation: CASSLTRDNEQFF.

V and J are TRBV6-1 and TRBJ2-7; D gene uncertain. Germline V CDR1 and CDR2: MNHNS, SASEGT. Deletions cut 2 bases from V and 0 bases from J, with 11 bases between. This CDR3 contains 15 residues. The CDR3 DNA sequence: TGTGCCAGCAGTGAATGGAGTAAAAGCTCCTACGAGCAGTACTTC. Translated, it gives CASSEWSKSSYEQYF.

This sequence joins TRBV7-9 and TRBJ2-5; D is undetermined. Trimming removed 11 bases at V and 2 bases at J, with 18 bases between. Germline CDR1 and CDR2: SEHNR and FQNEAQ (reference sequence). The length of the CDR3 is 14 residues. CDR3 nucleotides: TGTGCCCAAGGGCAGGCTGGCACTCAAGAGACCCAGTACTTC. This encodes CAQGQAGTQETQYF.

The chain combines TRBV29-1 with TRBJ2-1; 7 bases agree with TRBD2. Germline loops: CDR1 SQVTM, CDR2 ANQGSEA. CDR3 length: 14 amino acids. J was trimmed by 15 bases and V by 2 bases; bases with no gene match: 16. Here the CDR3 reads CSVELAELEEGLFF. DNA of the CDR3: TGCAGCGTTGAACTAGCGGAGCTAGAAGAGGGTCTGTTCTTC.

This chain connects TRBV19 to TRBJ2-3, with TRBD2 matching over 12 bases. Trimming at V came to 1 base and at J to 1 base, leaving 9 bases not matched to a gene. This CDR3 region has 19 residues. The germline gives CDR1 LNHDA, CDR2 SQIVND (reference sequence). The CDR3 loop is CASSIGSSGRALGTDTQYF. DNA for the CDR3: TGTGCCAGTAGTATAGGTTCTAGCGGGAGGGCCCTCGGCACAGATACGCAGTATTTT. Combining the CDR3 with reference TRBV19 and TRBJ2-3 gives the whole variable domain DGGITQSPKYLFRKEGQNVTLSCEQNLNHDAMYWYRQDPGQGLRLIYYSQIVNDFQKGDIAEGYSVSREKKESFPLTVTSAQKNPTAFYLCASSIGSSGRALGTDTQYFGPGTRLTVL.

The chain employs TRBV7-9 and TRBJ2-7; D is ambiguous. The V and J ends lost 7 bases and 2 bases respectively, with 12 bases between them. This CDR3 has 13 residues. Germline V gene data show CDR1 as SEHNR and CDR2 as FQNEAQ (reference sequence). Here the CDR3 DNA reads TGTGCCAGCATCTCGGATCTCACCTACGAGCAGTACTTC. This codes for CASISDLTYEQYF.

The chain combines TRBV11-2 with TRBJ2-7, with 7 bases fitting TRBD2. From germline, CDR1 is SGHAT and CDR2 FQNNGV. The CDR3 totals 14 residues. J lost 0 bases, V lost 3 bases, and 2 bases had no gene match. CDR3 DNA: TGTGCCAGCAGCTTGGGCGGGAGCTCCTACGAGCAGTACTTC. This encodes CASSLGGSSYEQYF.

The CDR3 sequence is CASSLPGQIYEQYF. CDR3 nucleotide sequence: TGTGCCAGCAGCCTACCGGGACAGATCTACGAGCAGTACTTC. This chain joins TRBV27 and TRBJ2-7, with 7 nucleotides matching TRBD1. V dropped 6 bases and J dropped 3; count of bases not matched to a gene: 8. The CDR3 is made up of 14 amino acids. CDR1 is MNHEY and CDR2 is SMNVEV in the germline V gene (reference sequence).

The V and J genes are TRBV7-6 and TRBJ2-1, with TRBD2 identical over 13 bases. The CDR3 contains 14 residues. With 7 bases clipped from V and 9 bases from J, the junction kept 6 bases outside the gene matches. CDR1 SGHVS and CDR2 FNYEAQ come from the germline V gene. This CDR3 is CASTGGLAGVEQFF. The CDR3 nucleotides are TGTGCCAGCACCGGAGGACTAGCGGGAGTTGAGCAGTTCTTC.

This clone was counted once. CDR3 loop: CASSSPGFLYGYTF. CDR3 nucleotide sequence: TGTGCCAGCAGCTCCCCCGGGTTCCTATATGGCTACACCTTC. The rearrangement links TRBV7-9 to TRBJ1-2; D is ambiguous. The germline CDR1 and CDR2 sequences are SEHNR and FQNEAQ (reference sequence). The ends were cut back, 4 bases at V and 5 bases at J, with 14 bases in the middle. The CDR3 runs 14 residues. Together with reference TRBV7-9 and TRBJ1-2, the CDR3 gives the full variable domain: DTGVSQNPRHKITKRGQNVTFRCDPISEHNRLYWYRQTLGQGPEFLTYFQNEAQLEKSRLLSDRFSAERPKGSFSTLEIQRTEQGDSAMYLCASSSPGFLYGYTFGSGTRLTVV.

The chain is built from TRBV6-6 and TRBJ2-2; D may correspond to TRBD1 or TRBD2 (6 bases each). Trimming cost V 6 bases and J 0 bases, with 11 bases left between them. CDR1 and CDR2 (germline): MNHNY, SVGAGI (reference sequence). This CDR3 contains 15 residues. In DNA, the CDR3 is TGTGCCAGCAGCCGGGGGACACCGAACACCGGGGAGCTGTTTTTT. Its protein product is CASSRGTPNTGELFF.